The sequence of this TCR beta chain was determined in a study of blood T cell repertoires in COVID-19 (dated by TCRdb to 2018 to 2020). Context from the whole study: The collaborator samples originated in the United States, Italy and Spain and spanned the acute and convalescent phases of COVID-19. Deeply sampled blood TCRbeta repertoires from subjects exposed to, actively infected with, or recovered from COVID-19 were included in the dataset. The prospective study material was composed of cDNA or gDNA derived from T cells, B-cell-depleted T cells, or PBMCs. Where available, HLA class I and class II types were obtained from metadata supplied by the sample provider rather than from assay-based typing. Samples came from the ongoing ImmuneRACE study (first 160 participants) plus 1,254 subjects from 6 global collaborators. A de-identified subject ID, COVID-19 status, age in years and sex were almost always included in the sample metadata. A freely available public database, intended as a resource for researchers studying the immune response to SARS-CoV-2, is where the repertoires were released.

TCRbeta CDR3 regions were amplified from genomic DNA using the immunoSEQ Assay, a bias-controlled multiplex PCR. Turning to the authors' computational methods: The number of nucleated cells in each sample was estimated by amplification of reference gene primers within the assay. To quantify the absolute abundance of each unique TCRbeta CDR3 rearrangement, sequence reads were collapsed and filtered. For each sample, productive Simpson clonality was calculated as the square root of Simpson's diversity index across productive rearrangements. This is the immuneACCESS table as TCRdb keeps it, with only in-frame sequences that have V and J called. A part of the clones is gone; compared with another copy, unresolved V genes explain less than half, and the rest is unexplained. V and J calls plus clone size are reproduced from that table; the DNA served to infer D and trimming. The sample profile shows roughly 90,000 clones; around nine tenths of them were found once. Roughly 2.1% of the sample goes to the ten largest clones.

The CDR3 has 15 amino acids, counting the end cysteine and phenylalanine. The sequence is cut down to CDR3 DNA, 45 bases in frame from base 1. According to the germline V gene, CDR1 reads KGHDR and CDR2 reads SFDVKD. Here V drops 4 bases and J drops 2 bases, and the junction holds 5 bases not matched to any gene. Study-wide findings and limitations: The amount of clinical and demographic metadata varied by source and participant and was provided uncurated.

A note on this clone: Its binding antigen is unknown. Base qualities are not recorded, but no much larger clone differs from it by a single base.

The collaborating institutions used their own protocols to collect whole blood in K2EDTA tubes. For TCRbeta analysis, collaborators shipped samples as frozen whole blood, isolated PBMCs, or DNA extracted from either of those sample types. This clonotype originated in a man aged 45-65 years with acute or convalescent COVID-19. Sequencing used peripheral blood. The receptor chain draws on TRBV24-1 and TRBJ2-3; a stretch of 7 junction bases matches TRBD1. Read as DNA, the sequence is TGTGCCACCAGTGAATCGGGACAGATCACAGATACGCAGTATTTT. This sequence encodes CATSESGQITDTQYF.